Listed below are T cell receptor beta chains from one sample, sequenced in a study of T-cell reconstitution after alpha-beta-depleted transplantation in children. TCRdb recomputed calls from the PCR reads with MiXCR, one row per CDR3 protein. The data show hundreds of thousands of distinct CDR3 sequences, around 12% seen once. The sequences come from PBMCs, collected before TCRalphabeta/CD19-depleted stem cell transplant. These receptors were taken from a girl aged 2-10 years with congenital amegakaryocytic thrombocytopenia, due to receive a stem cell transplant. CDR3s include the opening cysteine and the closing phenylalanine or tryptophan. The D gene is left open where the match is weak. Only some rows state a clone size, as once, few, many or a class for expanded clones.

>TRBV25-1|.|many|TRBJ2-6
CASSELGSHRANVLTF
TGTGCCAGCAGTGAATTAGGTAGTCACCGGGCCAACGTCCTGACTTTC
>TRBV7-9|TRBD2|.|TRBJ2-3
CASRNRLASTDTQYF
TGTGCCAGCAGGAATAGACTAGCGAGCACAGATACGCAGTATTTT
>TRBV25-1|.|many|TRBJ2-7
CASGYSYEQYF
TGTGCCAGCGGGTACTCCTACGAGCAGTACTTC
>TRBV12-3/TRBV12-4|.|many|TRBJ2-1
CASSAGQSYNEQFF
TGTGCCAGCAGCGCAGGGCAGTCCTACAATGAGCAGTTCTTC
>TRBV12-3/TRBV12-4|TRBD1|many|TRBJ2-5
CASARGLETQYF
TGTGCCAGCGCCAGGGGGCTGGAGACCCAGTACTTC
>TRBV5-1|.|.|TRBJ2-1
CASSLMCRDLRDHYNEQFF
TGCGCCAGCAGCTTGATGTGCCGGGACTTGCGGGACCACTACAATGAGCAGTTCTTC
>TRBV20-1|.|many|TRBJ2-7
CSAASPGTASYEQYF
TGCAGTGCCGCATCGCCCGGGACGGCCTCCTACGAGCAGTACTTC
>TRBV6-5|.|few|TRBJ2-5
CASSYSSQPGETQYF
TGTGCCAGCAGTTACTCGAGTCAGCCCGGAGAGACCCAGTACTTC
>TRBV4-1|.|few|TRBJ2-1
CASSHSNAEQFF
TGCGCCAGCAGCCACTCCAATGCTGAGCAGTTCTTC
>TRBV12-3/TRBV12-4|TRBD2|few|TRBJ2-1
CASSRTSGSVNEQFF
TGTGCCAGCAGTCGGACTAGCGGGAGTGTCAATGAGCAGTTCTTC
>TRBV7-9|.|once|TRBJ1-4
CASEGATNEKLFF
TGTGCCAGCGAGGGTGCAACTAATGAAAAACTGTTTTTT
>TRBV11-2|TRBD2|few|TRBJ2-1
CASSRPGLAGDYYHEQFF
TGTGCCAGCAGTCGGCCGGGACTAGCAGGAGACTACTACCATGAGCAGTTCTTC
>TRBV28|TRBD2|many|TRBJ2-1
CATSYPGTRFGEQFF
TGTGCCACCTCCTACCCCGGGACTAGATTCGGTGAGCAGTTCTTC
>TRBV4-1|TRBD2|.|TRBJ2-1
CASSQEELAGPNEQFF
TGCGCCAGCAGCCAAGAGGAACTAGCGGGCCCCAATGAGCAGTTCTTC
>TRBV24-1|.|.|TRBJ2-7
CATSSTVGQTYEQYF
TGTGCCACCAGTTCCACCGTCGGACAGACCTACGAGCAGTACTTC
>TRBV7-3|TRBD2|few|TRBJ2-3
CASSPGLANIDTQYF
TGTGCCAGCAGCCCCGGACTAGCTAATATAGATACGCAGTATTTT
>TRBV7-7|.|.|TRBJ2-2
CASSGGASSATGELFF
TGTGCCAGCAGCGGTGGGGCTAGTTCTGCCACCGGGGAGCTGTTTTTT
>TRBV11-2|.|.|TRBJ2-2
CASSNELVRGPNTGELFF
TGTGCCAGCAGCAACGAACTAGTGCGGGGACCAAACACCGGGGAGCTGTTTTTT
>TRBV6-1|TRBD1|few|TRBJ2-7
CASSEGTGDYEQYF
TGTGCCAGCAGCGAAGGGACAGGGGACTACGAGCAGTACTTC
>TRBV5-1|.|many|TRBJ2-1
CASRLANVNEQFF
TGCGCCAGCAGACTAGCCAACGTCAATGAGCAGTTCTTC
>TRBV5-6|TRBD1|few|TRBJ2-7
CASSWTGGLDMYF
TGTGCCAGCAGCTGGACAGGGGGCCTCGACATGTACTTC
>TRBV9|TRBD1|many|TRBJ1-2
CASSPLGQVHGYTF
TGTGCCAGCAGCCCCCTCGGACAGGTGCATGGCTACACCTTC
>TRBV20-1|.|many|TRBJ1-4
CSALYREQEKLFF
TGCAGTGCCCTTTACAGGGAGCAAGAAAAACTGTTTTTT
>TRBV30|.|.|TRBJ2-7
CAWSWQGYEQYF
TGTGCCTGGAGCTGGCAGGGCTACGAGCAGTACTTC
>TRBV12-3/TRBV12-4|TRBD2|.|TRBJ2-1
CASSTGLAGGGQFF
TGTGCCAGCAGTACGGGGCTAGCGGGAGGGGGGCAGTTCTTC
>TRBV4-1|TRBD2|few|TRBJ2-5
CASSRSTSVQETQYF
TGCGCCAGCAGCCGCTCGACTAGCGTCCAAGAGACCCAGTACTTC
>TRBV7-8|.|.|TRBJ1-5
CASSLGASGGQPQHF
TGTGCCAGCAGCTTGGGAGCCTCGGGAGGTCAGCCCCAGCATTTT
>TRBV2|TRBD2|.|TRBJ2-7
CASEPPSGRADEQYF
TGTGCCAGCGAACCCCCTAGCGGGAGGGCCGACGAGCAGTACTTC
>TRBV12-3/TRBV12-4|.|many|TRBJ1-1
CASSFPGTEAFF
TGTGCCAGCAGTTTCCCGGGCACTGAAGCTTTCTTT
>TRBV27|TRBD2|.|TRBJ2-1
CASARVAGVDEQFF
TGTGCCAGCGCGAGGGTGGCGGGAGTAGATGAGCAGTTCTTC
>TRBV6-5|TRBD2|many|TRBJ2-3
CASSFRGTSADTQYF
TGTGCCAGCAGTTTCAGGGGGACTAGCGCAGATACGCAGTATTTT
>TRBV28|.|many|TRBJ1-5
CASSLVQSNQPQHF
TGTGCCAGCAGTTTAGTTCAGAGCAATCAGCCCCAGCATTTT